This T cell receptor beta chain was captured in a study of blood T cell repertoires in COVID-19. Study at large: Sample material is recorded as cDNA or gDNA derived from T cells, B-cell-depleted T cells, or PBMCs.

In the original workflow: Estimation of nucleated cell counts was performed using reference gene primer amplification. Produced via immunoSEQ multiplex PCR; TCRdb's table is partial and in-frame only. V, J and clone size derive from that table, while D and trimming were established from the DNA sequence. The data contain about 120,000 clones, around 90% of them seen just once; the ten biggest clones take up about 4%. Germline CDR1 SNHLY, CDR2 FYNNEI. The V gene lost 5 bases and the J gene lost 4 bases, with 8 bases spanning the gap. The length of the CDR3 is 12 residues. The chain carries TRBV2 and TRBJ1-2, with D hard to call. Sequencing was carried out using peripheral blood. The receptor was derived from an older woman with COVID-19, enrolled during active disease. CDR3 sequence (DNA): TGTGCCAGCAGTCCAGAAATCTATGGCTACACCTTC. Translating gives CASSPEIYGYTF.